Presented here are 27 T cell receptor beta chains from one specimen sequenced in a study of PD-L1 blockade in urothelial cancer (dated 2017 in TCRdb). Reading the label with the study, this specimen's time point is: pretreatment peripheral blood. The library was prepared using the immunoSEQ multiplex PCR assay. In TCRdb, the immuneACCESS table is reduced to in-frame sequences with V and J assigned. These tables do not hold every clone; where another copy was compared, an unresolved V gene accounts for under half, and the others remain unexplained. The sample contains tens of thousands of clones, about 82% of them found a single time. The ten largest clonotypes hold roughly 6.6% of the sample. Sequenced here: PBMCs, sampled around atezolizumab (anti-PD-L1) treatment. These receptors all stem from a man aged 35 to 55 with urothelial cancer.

CDR3 nucleotide sequence: TGCGCCAGCAGCCCAGGGTTGGGTGACACCGGGGAGCTGTTTTTT. The encoded protein is CASSPGLGDTGELFF. The chain employs TRBV5-1 and TRBJ2-2, with D possibly matching TRBD1 (5 bases). V gave up 4 bases and J gave up 3 bases, with 13 bases separating them. Germline values: CDR1 SGHRS, CDR2 YFSETQ. The CDR3 runs to 15 residues.

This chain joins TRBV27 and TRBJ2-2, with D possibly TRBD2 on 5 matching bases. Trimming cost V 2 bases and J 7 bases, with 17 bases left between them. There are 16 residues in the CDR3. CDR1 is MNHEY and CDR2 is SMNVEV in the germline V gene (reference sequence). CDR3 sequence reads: CASSLVSRAGGGELFF. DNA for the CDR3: TGTGCCAGCAGTTTAGTATCGAGGGCCGGAGGCGGGGAGCTGTTTTTT.

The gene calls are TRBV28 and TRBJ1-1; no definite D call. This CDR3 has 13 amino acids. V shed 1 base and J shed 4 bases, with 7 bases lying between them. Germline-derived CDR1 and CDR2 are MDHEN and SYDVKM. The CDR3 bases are TGTGCCAGCAGTTTATTAACTGGCACTGAAGCTTTCTTT. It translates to CASSLLTGTEAFF.

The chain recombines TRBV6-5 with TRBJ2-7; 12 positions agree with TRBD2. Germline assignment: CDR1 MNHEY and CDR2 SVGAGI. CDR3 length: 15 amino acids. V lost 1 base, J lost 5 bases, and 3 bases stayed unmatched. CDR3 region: CASSYLASGRDEQYF. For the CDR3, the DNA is TGTGCCAGCAGTTACTTGGCTAGCGGGAGGGACGAGCAGTACTTC.

This CDR3 reads CATSTGNEQYF. CDR3 DNA: TGTGCCACCTCGACAGGGAACGAGCAGTACTTC. This rearrangement joins TRBV27 to TRBJ2-7; 7 nucleotides match TRBD1. Germline V CDR1 and CDR2: MNHEY, SMNVEV (reference sequence). This CDR3 is built from 11 residues. J gave up 5 bases and V 10 bases, and 5 bases lay outside the gene matches.

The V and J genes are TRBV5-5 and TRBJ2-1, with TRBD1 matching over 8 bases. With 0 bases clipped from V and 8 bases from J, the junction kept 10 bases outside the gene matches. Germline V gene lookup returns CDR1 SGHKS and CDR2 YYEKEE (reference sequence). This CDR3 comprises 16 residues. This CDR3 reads CASSLVPGQDTHEQFF. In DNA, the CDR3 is TGTGCCAGCAGCTTGGTCCCGGGACAGGATACGCATGAGCAGTTCTTC.

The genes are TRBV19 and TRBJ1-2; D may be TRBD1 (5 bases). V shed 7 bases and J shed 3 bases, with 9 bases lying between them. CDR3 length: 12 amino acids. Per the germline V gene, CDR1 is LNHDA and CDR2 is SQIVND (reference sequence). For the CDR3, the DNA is TGTGCCAGTAAAGCGGGGGACTATGGCTACACCTTC. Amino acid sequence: CASKAGDYGYTF.

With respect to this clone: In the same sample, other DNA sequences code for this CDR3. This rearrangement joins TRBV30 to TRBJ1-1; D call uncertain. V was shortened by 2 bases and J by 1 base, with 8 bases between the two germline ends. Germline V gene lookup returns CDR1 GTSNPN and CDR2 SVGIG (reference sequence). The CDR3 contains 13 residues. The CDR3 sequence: CAWSLGGNTEAFF. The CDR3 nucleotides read TGTGCCTGGAGTTTAGGCGGGAACACTGAAGCTTTCTTT.

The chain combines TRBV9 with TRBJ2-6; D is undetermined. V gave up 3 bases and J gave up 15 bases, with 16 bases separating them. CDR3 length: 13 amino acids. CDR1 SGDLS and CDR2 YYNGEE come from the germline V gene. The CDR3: CASSADAHESLTF. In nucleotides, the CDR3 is TGTGCCAGCAGCGCCGATGCCCACGAGTCCCTGACTTTC. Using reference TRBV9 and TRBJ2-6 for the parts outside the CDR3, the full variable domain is DSGVTQTPKHLITATGQRVTLRCSPRSGDLSVYWYQQSLDQGLQFLIQYYNGEERAKGNILERFSAQQFPDLHSELNLSSLELGDSALYFCASSADAHESLTFGAGSRLTVL.

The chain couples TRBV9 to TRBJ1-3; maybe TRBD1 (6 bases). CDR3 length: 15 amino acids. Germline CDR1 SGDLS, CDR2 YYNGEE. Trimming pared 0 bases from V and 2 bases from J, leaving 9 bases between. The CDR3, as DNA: TGTGCCAGCAGCGTAGCCGAGGGGGCTGGAAACACCATATATTTT. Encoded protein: CASSVAEGAGNTIYF.

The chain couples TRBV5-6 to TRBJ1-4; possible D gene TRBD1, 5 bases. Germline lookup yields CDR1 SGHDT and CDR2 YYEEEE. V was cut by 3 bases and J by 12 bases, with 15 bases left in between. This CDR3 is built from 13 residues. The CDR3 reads CASSYQGVMELFF. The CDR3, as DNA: TGTGCCAGCAGCTATCAAGGGGTAATGGAACTGTTTTTT.

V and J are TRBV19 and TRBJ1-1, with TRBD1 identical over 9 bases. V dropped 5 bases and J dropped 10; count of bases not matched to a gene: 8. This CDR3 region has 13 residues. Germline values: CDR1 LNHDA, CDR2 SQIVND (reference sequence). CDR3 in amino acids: CASSWGQGLRAFF. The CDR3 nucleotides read TGTGCCAGTAGTTGGGGACAGGGATTACGAGCTTTCTTT.

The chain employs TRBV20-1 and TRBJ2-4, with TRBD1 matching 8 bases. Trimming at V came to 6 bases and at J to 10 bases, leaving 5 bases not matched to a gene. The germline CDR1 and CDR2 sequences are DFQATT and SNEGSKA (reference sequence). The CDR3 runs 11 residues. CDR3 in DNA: TGCAGTGCGGGGACAGGAGTTATTCAGTACTTC. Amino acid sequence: CSAGTGVIQYF.

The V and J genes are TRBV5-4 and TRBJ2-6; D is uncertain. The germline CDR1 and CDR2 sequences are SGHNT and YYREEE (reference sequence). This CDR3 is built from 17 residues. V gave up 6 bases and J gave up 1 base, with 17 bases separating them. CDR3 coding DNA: TGTGCCAGCACCCCCAAGTCAGTAAATTCTGGGGCCAACGTCCTGACTTTC. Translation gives CASTPKSVNSGANVLTF.

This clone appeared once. The CDR3, as DNA: TGTGCCAGTAGGGACAGGGATTACAATGAGCAGTTCTTC. Residues: CASRDRDYNEQFF. The chain uses TRBV6-6 and TRBJ2-1; 9 bases are a match to TRBD1. The CDR3 has 13 residues. The V gene's germline CDR1 is MNHNY and CDR2 SVGAGI (reference sequence). The J segment lost 4 bases and the V segment lost 9 bases, leaving 4 bases of the junction unmatched.

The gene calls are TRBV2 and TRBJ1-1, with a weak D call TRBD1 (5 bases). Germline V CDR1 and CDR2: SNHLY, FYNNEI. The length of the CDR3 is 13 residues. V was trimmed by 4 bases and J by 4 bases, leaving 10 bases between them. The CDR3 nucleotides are TGTGCCAGCAGTGTCGGGGGGGGCACTGAAGCTTTCTTT. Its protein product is CASSVGGGTEAFF.

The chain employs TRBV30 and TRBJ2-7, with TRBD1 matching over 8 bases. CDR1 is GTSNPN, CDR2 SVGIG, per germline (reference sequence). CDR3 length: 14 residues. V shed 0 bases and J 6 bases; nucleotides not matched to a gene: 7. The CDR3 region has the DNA TGTGCCTGGAGTGTAGACAGGGGTTTTTCCGAGCAGTACTTC. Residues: CAWSVDRGFSEQYF.

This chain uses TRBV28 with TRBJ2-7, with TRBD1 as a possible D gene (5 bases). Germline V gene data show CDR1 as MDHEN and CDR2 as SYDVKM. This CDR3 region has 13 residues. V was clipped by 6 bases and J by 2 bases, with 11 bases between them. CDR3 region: CASSQGSPYEQYF. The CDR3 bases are TGTGCCAGCAGCCAGGGATCCCCCTACGAGCAGTACTTC.

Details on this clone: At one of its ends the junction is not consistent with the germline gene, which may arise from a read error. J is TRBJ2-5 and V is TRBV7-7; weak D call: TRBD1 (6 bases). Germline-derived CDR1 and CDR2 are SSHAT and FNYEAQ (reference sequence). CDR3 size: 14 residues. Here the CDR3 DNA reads TGTGCTAGCAGCTCCCGGGACAACAAAGAGACCCAGTACTTC. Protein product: CASSSRDNKETQYF.

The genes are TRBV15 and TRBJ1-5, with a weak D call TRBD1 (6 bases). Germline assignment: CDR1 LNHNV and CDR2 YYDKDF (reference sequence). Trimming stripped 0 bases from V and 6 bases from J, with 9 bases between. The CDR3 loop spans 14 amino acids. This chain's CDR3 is CATSRDLGGQPQHF. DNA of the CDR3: TGTGCCACCAGCAGAGATTTAGGGGGTCAGCCCCAGCATTTT.

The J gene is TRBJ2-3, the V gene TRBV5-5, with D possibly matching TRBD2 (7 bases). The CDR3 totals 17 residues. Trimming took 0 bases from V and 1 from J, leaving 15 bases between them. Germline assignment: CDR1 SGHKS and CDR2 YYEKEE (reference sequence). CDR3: CASSLGGASGGTDTQYF. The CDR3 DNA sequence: TGTGCCAGCAGCTTGGGGGGGGCTAGCGGCGGCACAGATACGCAGTATTTT.

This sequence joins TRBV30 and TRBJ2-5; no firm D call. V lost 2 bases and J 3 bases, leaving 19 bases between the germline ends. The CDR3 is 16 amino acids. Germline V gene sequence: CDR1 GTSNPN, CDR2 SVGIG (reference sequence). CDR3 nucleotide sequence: TGTGCCTGGAGTCACCTCGAGAGGCAGCTAAAAGAGACCCAGTACTTC. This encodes CAWSHLERQLKETQYF.

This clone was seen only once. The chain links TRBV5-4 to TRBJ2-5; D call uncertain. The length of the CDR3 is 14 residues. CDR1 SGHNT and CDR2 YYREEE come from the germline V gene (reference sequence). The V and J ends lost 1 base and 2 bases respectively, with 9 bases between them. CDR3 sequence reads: CASSLFSEQETQYF. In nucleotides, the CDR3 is TGTGCCAGCAGCTTGTTTTCAGAACAAGAGACCCAGTACTTC.

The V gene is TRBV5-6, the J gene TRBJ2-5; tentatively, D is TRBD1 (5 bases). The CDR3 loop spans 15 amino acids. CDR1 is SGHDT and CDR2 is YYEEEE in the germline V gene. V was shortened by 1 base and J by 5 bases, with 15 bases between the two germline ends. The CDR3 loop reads CASSLRTGGVETQYF. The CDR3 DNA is TGTGCCAGCAGCTTGAGAACAGGCGGAGTGGAGACCCAGTACTTC.

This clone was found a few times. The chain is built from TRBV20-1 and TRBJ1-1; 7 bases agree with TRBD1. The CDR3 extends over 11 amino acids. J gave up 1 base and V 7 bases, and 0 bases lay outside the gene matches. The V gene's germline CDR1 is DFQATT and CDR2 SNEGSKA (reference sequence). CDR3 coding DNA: TGCAGTGGGACAGGGAACACTGAAGCTTTCTTT. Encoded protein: CSGTGNTEAFF.

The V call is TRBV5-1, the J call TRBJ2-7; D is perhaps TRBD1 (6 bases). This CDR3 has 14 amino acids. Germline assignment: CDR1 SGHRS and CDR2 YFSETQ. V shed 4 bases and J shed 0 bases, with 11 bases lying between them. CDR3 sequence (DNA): TGCGCCAGCAGCCCGGACAGCTTCTCCTACGAGCAGTACTTC. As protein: CASSPDSFSYEQYF.

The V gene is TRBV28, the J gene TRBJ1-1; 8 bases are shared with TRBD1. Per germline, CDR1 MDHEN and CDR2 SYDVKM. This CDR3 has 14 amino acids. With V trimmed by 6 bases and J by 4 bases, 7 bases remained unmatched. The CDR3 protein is CASRPPGGVTEAFF. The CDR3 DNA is TGTGCCAGCAGACCCCCAGGGGGCGTCACTGAAGCTTTCTTT.